This TCR beta chain was identified during a study of blood T cell repertoires in COVID-19 (dated by TCRdb to about 2020). In terms of the full investigation: Samples covering the acute and convalescent phases of COVID-19 were provided by collaborators in the United States, Italy and Spain. A de-identified subject ID, COVID-19 status, age in years and sex were almost always included in the sample metadata. Subjects who had been exposed to COVID-19, were actively infected with it, or had recovered from it provided the deeply sampled blood TCRbeta repertoires that made up the dataset. Where HLA class I and class II types were available, the types were taken from metadata supplied by the sample provider, not from assay-based typing. The prospective study material was composed of cDNA or gDNA derived from T cells, B-cell-depleted T cells, or PBMCs. The repertoires were made available in a free public database intended to serve as a resource for research on the immune response to SARS-CoV-2. The samples were drawn from two sources: the first 160 participants of the ongoing ImmuneRACE study, and 1,254 subjects contributed by 6 global collaborators.

With regard to this clone: This receptor's antigen is unknown. Base qualities are not recorded, but no much larger clone differs from it by a single base.

TCRbeta CDR3 regions were amplified from genomic DNA by means of the immunoSEQ Assay, a bias-controlled multiplex PCR. The paper's data handling went like this. The number of nucleated cells in each sample was estimated by amplification of reference gene primers within the assay. Sequence reads were collapsed and filtered to measure the absolute abundance of every unique TCRbeta CDR3 rearrangement. For each sample, productive Simpson clonality was calculated as the square root of Simpson's diversity index over productive rearrangements. As stored in TCRdb, this immuneACCESS dataset retains in-frame rearrangements with V and J assigned. A fraction of the clones does not appear; measured against another copy, unresolved V genes explain less than half of the discrepancy, and the remainder lacks a known reason. The V and J calls and the clone size are those of that table, but D and trimming were determined from the DNA. Counted in this sample were 200,000 to 250,000 clones; 82% of them appeared once. The top ten clonotypes cover about 5.6% of the sample.

At one collaborating source in Seattle, patients were enrolled during active infection and were followed longitudinally through the course of disease. The collaborating institutions used their own protocols to collect whole blood in K2EDTA tubes. For TCRbeta analysis, collaborators shipped samples in one of three forms: frozen whole blood, isolated PBMCs, or DNA extracted from either of those sample types. Study-level results and caveats: The quantity of clinical and demographic metadata differed by source and by participant and was supplied without curation.

CDR1 is given as KGHDR and CDR2 as SFDVKD, both from the germline V gene. At the junction V is shortened by 3 bases and J by 9 bases, with 19 bases in between. The CDR3 numbers 16 residues from cysteine through phenylalanine. The retained sequence is limited to the CDR3, 48 bases, with the frame set at the first base. The V gene is TRBV24-1 and the J gene is TRBJ2-2; a tentative D match to TRBD1 spans 5 bases. This TCR was recovered from a woman between 70 and 85 years old with COVID-19, enrolled during active disease. The sample was peripheral blood. For the CDR3, the sequence is CATSDPTTPQGRELFF. The nucleotides are TGTGCCACCAGTGATCCCACGACCCCCCAGGGAAGGGAGCTGTTTTTT.